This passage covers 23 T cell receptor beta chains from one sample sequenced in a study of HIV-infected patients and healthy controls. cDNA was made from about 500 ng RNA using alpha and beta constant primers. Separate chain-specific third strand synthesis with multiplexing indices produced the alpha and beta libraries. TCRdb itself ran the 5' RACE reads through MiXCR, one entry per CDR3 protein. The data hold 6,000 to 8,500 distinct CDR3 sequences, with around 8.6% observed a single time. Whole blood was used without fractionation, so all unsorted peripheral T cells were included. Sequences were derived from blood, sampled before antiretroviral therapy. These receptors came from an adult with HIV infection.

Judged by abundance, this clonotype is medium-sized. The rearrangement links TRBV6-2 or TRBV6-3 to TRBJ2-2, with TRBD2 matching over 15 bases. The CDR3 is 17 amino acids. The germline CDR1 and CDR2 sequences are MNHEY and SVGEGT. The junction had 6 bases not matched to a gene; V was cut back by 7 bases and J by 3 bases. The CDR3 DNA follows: TGTGCCAGCACCGGACTAGCGGGAGGGCCTTACACCGGGGAGCTGTTTTTT. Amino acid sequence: CASTGLAGGPYTGELFF.

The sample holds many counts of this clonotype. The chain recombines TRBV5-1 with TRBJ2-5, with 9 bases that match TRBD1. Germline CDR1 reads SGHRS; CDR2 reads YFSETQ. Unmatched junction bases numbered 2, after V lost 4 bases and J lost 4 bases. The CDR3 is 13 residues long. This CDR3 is CASSQTGGETQYF. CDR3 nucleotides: TGCGCCAGCAGCCAGACAGGGGGAGAGACCCAGTACTTC.

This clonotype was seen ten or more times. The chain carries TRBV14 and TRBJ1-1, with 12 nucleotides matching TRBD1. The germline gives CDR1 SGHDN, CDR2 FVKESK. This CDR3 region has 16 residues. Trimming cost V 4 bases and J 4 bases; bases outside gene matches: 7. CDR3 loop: CASSRGQGARGTEAFF. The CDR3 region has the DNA TGTGCCAGCAGCCGGGGACAGGGGGCGCGAGGCACTGAAGCTTTCTTT. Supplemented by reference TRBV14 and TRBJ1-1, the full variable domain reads EAGVTQFPSHSVIEKGQTVTLRCDPISGHDNLYWYRRVMGKEIKFLLHFVKESKQDESGMPNNRFLAERTGGTYSTLKVQPAELEDSGVYFCASSRGQGARGTEAFFGQGTRLTVV.

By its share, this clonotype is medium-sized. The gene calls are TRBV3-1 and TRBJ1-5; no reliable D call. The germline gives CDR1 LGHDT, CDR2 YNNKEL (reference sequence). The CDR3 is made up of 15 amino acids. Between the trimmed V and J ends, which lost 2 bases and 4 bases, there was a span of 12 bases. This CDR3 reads CASSQNFGENQPQHF. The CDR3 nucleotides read TGTGCCAGCAGCCAAAATTTCGGGGAAAATCAGCCCCAGCATTTT.

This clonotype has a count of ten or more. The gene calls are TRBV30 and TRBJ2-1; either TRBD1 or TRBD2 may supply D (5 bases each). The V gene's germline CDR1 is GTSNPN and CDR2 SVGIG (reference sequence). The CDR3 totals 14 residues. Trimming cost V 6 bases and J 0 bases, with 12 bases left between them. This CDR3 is CACRGYSSYNEQFF. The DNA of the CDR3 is TGTGCCTGCCGGGGCTATAGCTCCTACAATGAGCAGTTCTTC.

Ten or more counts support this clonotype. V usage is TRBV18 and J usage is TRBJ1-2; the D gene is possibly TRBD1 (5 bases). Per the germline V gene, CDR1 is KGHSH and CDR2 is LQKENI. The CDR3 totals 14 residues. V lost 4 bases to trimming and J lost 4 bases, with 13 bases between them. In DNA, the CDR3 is TGTGCCAGCTCACTTCCGACAGAGACCTATGGCTACACCTTC. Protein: CASSLPTETYGYTF.

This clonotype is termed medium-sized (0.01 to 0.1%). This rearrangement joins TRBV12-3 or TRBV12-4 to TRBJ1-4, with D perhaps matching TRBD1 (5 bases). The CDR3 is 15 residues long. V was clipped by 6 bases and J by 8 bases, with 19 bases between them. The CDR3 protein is CASSQGVGPGEKLFF. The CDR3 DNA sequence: TGTGCCAGCAGCCAAGGGGTCGGGCCCGGGGAAAAACTGTTTTTT.

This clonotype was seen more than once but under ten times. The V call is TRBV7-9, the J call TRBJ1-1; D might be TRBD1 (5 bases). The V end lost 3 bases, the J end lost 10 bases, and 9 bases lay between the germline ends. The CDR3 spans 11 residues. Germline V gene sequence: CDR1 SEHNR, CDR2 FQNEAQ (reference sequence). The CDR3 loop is CASSLGQGAFF. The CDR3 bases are TGTGCCAGCAGCTTGGGTCAGGGAGCTTTCTTT.

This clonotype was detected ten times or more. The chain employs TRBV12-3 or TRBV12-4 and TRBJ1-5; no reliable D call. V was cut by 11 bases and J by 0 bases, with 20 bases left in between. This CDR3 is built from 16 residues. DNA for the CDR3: TGTGCCCTTCCGGGCGACCCTCTTCATAGCAATCAGCCCCAGCATTTT. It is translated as CALPGDPLHSNQPQHF.

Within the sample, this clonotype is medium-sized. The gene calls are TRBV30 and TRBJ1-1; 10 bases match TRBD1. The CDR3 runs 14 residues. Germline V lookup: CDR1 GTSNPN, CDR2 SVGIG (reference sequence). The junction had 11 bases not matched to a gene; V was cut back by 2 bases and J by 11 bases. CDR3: CAWSPIGQGVAAFF. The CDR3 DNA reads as TGTGCCTGGAGTCCGATAGGACAGGGGGTAGCGGCTTTCTTT.

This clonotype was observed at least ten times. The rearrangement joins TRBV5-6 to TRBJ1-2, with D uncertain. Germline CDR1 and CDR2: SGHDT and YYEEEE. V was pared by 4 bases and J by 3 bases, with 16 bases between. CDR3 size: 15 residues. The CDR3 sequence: CASSRRRRRDYGYTF. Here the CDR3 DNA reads TGTGCCAGCAGCCGGAGGCGGCGGCGTGACTATGGCTACACCTTC.

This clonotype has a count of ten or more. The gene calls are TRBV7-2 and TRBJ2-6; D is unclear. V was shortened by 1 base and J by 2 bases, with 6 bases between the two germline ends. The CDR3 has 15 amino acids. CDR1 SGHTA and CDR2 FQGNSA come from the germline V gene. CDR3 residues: CASSLGNTGANVLTF. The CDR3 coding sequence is TGTGCCAGCAGCTTAGGAAATACTGGGGCCAACGTCCTGACTTTC.

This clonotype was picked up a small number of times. The CDR3 sequence: CASTETGTFYGYTF. The CDR3 DNA sequence: TGTGCCAGCACCGAGACAGGGACCTTTTATGGCTACACCTTC. The genes are TRBV6-6 and TRBJ1-2, with 7 bases fitting TRBD1. There are 14 residues in the CDR3. V lost 7 bases, J lost 5 bases, and 10 bases stayed unmatched. Germline loops: CDR1 MNHNY, CDR2 SVGAGI (reference sequence).

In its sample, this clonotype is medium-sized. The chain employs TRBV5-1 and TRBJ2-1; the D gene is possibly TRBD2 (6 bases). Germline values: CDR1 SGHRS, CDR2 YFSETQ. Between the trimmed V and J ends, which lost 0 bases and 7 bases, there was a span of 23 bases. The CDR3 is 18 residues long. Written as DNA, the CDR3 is TGCGCCAGCAGCTTGGTAGGTCGAACGGCCGGGGGTAGGAATGAGCAGTTCTTC. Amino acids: CASSLVGRTAGGRNEQFF. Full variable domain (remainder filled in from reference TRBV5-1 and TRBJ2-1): KAGVTQTPRYLIKTRGQQVTLSCSPISGHRSVSWYQQTPGQGLQFLFEYFSETQRNKGNFPGRFSGRQFSNSRSEMNVSTLELGDSALYLCASSLVGRTAGGRNEQFFGPGTRLTVL.

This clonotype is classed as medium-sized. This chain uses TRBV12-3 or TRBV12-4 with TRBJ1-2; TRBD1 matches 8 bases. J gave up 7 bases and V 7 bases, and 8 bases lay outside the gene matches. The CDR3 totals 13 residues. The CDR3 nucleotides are TGTGCCAGCACCCTGACAGGGGCGGCTGGCTACACCTTC. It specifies CASTLTGAAGYTF.

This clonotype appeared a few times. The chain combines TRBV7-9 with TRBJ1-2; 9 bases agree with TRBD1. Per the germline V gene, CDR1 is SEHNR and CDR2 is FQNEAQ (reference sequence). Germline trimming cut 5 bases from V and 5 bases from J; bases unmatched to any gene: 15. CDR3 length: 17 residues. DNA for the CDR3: TGTGCCAGCAGCCCAAGGTTAAGGACAGGGGCGGAATATGGCTACACCTTC. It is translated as CASSPRLRTGAEYGYTF.

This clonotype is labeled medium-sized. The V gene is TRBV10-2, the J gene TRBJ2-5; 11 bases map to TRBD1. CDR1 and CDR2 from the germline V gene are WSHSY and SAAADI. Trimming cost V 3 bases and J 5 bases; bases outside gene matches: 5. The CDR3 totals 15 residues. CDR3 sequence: CASSEGTGGRETQYF. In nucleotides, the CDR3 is TGCGCCAGCAGTGAAGGGACAGGGGGTCGTGAGACCCAGTACTTC.

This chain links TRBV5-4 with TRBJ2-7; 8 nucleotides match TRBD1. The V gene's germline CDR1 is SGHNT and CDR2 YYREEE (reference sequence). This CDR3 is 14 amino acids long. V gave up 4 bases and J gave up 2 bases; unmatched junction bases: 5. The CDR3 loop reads CASSLTQGAYEQYF. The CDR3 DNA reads TGTGCCAGCAGCCTAACACAGGGGGCCTACGAGCAGTACTTC.

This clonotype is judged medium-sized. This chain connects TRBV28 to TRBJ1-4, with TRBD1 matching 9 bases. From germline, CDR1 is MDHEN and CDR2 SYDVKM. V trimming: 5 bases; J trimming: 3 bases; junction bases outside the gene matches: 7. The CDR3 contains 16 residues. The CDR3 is CASSPGQGGPNEKLFF. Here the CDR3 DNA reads TGTGCCAGCAGTCCGGGACAGGGCGGGCCTAATGAAAAACTGTTTTTT. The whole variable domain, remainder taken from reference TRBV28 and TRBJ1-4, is DVKVTQSSRYLVKRTGEKVFLECVQDMDHENMFWYRQDPGLGLRLIYFSYDVKMKEKGDIPEGYSVSREKKERFSLILESASTNQTSMYLCASSPGQGGPNEKLFFGSGTQLSVL.

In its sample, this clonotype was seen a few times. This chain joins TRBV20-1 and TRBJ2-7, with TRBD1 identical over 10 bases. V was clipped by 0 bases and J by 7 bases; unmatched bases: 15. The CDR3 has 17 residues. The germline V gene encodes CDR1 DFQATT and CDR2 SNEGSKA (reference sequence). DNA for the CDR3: TGCAGTGCTAGAGATGGGTACACCGGGACAGGGGTTGGGGAGCAGTACTTC. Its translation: CSARDGYTGTGVGEQYF.

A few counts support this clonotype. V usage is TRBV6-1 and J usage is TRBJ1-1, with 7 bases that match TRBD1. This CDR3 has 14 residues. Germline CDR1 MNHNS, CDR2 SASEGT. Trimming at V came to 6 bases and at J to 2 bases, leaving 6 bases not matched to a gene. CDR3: CASSPTGVNTEAFF. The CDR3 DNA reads TGTGCCAGCAGCCCTACAGGGGTTAACACTGAAGCTTTCTTT.

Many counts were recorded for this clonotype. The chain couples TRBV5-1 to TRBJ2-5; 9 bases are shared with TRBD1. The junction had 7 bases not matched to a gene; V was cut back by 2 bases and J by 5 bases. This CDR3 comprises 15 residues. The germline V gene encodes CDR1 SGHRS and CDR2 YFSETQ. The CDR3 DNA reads TGCGCCAGCAGCTTCGACAGGGGGGCCGTGGAGACCCAGTACTTC. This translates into CASSFDRGAVETQYF. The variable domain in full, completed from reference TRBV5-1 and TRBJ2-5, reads KAGVTQTPRYLIKTRGQQVTLSCSPISGHRSVSWYQQTPGQGLQFLFEYFSETQRNKGNFPGRFSGRQFSNSRSEMNVSTLELGDSALYLCASSFDRGAVETQYFGPGTRLLVL.

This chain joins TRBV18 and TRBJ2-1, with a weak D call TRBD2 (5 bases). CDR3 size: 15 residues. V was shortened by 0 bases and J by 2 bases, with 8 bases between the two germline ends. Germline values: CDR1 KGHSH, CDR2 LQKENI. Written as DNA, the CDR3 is TGTGCCAGCTCACCACCGAACGGGGCCTACAATGAGCAGTTCTTC. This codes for CASSPPNGAYNEQFF.